Below are 11 T cell receptor beta chains sequenced from a single sample in a study of T cell clusters in autoimmune cytopenias. TRB rearrangements were amplified by touch-down multiplex PCR with mixed TRB-A/B primers. TCRdb re-called the multiplex PCR reads; every CDR3 protein appears as one record, without DNA. Listed are some 4,600 distinct CDR3 sequences; less than 75% falls within the top ten. Each sample's input was approximately 270 ng genomic DNA, 30,000 to 45,000 genome equivalents. This sample also appeared in a second study, on T cell repertoires in aging, cancer and after chemotherapy.

The sample consisted of peripheral blood. The receptors come from a human donor in good health.

Frequency places this clonotype as medium-sized. The chain combines TRBV19 with TRBJ2-2; TCRdb names TRBD1, which stays unverified in the absence of DNA. The CDR3 covers 16 residues. Germline assignment: CDR1 LNHDA and CDR2 SQIVND (reference sequence). CDR3 residues: CASSIVQGGRTGELFF.

The chain joins TRBV29-1 to TRBJ2-4; lacking DNA, the TRBD2 call made by TCRdb goes unchecked. The germline CDR1 and CDR2 sequences are SQVTM and ANQGSEA. The CDR3 contains 11 residues. The CDR3 spells CSGGEGNIQYF.

In terms of frequency, this clonotype is medium-sized (0.01 to 0.1%). The chain couples TRBV29-1 to TRBJ1-4; TCRdb picks TRBD1, but there is no DNA to check that call. Germline CDR1 reads SQVTM; CDR2 reads ANQGSEA. This CDR3 contains 13 residues. The CDR3 here is CSASDREMGKLFF.

The chain employs TRBV12-3 or TRBV12-4 and TRBJ1-5; TCRdb returns TRBD1, unconfirmable since there is no DNA. The CDR3 runs 14 residues. This CDR3 reads CASSLDRHNQPQHF.

Its frequency marks this clonotype as medium-sized. The gene calls are TRBV19 and TRBJ2-1; TCRdb reports TRBD2, a call that lacks DNA to check it against. The germline V gene has CDR1 LNHDA and CDR2 SQIVND (reference sequence). The CDR3 length is 15 residues. The CDR3 here is CASREDRSSYNEQFF.

The rearrangement links TRBV6-2 or TRBV6-3 to TRBJ1-1; with no DNA, the TCRdb D assignment of TRBD1 cannot be verified. This CDR3 comprises 16 residues. The germline CDR1 and CDR2 sequences are MNHEY and SVGEGT. The CDR3 region is CASSPFNRLRGTEAFF.

CDR3 sequence: CASSSRGEPRTYEQYF. V is TRBV5-6 and J is TRBJ2-7; TCRdb proposes TRBD1, but this gene call is untestable without DNA. This CDR3 comprises 16 residues. Per the germline V gene, CDR1 is SGHDT and CDR2 is YYEEEE.

The V call is TRBV27, the J call TRBJ2-1. Germline CDR1 is MNHEY and CDR2 is SMNVEV (reference sequence). This CDR3 region has 13 residues. The CDR3 spells CASSLNLFGEQFF.

This chain links TRBV7-2 with TRBJ2-3; TCRdb's D gene call, TRBD1, goes unchecked for lack of DNA. The length of the CDR3 is 14 residues. Germline CDR1 is SGHTA and CDR2 is FQGNSA. CDR3 amino acids: CASSFTGRSDTQYF.

This clonotype is labeled medium-sized based on frequency. V usage is TRBV29-1 and J usage is TRBJ2-3; TCRdb proposes TRBD2, but this gene call is untestable without DNA. Germline V gene data show CDR1 as SQVTM and CDR2 as ANQGSEA. The CDR3 is 15 residues long. The CDR3 loop is CSVVGSGGSTDTQYF.

The chain carries TRBV19 and TRBJ1-6. Germline CDR1 reads LNHDA; CDR2 reads SQIVND (reference sequence). The CDR3 runs 15 residues. The CDR3 spells CPSSTDGRYNSPLHF.